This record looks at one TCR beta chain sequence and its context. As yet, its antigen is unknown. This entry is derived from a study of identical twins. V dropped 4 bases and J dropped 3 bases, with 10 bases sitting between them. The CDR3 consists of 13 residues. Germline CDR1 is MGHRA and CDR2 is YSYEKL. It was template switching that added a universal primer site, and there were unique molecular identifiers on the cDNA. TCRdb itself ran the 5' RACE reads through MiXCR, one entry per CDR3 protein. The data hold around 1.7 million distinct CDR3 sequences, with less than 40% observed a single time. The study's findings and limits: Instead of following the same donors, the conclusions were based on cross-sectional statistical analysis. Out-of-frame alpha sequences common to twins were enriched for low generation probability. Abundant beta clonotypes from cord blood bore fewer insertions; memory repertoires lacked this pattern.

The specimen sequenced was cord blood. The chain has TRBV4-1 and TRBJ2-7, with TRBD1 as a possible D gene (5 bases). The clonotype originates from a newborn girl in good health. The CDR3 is CASSRVRDYEQYF. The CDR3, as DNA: TGCGCCAGCAGCCGGGTCAGGGACTACGAGCAGTACTTC.